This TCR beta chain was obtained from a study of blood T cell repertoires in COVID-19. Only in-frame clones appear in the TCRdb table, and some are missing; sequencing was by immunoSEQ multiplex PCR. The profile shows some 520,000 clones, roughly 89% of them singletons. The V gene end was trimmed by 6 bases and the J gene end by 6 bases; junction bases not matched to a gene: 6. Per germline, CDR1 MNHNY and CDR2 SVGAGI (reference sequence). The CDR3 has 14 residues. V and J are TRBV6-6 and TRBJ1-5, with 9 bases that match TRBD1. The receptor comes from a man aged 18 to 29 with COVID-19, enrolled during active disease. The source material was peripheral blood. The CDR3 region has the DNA TGTGCCAGCAGCCGGACAGGGGACGTTCAGCCCCAGCATTTT. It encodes CASSRTGDVQPQHF.